This entry lists 3 T cell receptor beta chains sequenced from one sample in a study of blood T cell repertoires in COVID-19. Only in-frame clones appear in the TCRdb table, and some are missing; sequencing was by immunoSEQ multiplex PCR. The sample has over 250,000 clones, approximately 92% seen once; the top ten hold approximately 2.5%. The specimen sequenced was PBMCs or T cells enriched from blood (not recorded which). The receptors derive from a woman aged 18-35 years who had recovered from COVID-19.

The rearrangement joins TRBV10-3 to TRBJ2-3; perhaps TRBD2 as D (5 bases). The V end was cut by 10 bases, the J end by 2 bases, with 13 bases between. Germline values: CDR1 ENHRY, CDR2 SYGVKD. The CDR3 is 13 residues long. The CDR3: CATASGFTDTQYF. The CDR3 DNA follows: TGTGCCACAGCAAGCGGTTTCACAGATACGCAGTATTTT.

V usage is TRBV19 and J usage is TRBJ2-5; 9 bases agree with TRBD1. V gave up 3 bases and J gave up 4 bases; unmatched junction bases: 6. The CDR3 is 15 residues long. In germline, CDR1 is LNHDA, CDR2 SQIVND (reference sequence). The CDR3 sequence is CASSIGGTGTETQYF. CDR3 DNA sequence: TGTGCCAGTAGTATTGGTGGGACAGGGACAGAGACCCAGTACTTC.

The rearrangement joins TRBV5-8 to TRBJ2-2; possibly TRBD1 for D (5 bases). CDR3 length: 15 residues. In germline, CDR1 is SGHTS, CDR2 YDEGEE. V shed 2 bases and J shed 7 bases, with 15 bases lying between them. The chain's CDR3 is CASSFVDGAVGELFF. The CDR3, as DNA: TGTGCCAGCAGCTTCGTGGATGGGGCGGTCGGGGAGCTGTTTTTT.